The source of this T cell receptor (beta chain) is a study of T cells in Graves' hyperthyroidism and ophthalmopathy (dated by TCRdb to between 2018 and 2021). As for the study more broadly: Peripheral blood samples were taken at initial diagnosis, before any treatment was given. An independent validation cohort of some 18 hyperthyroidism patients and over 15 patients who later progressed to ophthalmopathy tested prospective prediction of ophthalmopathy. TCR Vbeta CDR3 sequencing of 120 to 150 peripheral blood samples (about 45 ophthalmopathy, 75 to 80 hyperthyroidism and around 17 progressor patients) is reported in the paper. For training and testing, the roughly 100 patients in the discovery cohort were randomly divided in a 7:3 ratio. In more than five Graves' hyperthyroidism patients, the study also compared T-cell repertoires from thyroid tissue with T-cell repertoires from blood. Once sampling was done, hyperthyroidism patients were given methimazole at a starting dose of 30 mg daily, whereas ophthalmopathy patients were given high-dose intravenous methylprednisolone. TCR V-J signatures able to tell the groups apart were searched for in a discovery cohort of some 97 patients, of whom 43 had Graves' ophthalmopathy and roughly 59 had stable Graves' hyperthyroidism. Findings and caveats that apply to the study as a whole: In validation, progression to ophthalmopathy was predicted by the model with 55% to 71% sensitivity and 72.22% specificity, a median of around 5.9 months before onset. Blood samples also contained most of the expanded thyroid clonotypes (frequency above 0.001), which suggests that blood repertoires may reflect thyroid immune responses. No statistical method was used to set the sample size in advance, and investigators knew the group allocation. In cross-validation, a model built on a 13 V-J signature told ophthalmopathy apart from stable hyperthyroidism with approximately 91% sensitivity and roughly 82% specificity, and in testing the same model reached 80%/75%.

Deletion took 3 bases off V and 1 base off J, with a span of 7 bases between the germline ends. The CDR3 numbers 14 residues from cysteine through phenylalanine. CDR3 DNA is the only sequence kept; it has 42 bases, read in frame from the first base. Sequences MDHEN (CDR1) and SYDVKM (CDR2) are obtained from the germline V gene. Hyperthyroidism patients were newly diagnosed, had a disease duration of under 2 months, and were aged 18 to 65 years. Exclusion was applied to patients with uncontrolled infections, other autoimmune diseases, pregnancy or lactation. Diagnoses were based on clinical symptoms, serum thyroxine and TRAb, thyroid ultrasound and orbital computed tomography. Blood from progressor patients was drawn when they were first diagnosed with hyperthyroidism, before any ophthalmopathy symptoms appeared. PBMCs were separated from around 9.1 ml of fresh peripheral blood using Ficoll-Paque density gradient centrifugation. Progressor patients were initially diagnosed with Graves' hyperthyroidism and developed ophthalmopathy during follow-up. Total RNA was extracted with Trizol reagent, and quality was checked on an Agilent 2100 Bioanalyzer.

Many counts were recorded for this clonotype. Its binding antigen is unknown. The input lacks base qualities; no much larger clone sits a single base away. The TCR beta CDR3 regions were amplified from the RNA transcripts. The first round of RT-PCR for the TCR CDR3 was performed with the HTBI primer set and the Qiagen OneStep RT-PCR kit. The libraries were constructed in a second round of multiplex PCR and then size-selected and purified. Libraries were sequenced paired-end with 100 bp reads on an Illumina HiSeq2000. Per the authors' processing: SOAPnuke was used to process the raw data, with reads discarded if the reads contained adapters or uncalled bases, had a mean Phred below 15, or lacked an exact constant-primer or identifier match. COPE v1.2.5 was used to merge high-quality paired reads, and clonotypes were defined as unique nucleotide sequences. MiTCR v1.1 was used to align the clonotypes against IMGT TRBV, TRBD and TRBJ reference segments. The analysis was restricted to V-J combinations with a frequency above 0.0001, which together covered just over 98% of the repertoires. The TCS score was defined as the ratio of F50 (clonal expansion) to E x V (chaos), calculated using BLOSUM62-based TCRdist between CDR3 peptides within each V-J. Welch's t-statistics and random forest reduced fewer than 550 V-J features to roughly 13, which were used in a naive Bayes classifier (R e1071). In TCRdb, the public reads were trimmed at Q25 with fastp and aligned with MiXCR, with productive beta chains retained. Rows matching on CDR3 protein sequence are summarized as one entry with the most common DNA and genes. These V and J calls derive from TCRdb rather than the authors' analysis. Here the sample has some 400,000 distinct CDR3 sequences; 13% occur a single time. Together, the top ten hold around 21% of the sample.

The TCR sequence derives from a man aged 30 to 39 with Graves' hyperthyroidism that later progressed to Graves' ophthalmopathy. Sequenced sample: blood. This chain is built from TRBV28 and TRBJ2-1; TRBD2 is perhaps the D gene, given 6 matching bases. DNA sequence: TGTGCCAGCAGTTTTGGGGGGTCCTACAATGAGCAGTTCTTC. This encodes CASSFGGSYNEQFF.